This T cell receptor beta chain was profiled in a study of CD8+ T cells in alopecia areata. Details on this clone: Its antigen is undetermined.

Germline V gene lookup returns CDR1 SQVTM and CDR2 ANQGSEA. The CDR3 is 13 residues long. The trim removed 5 bases at V and 0 bases at J, leaving 4 bases unmatched. Once RNA had been extracted, it was reverse transcribed into cDNA to act as the sequencing template. Data came from immunoSEQ multiplex PCR; TCRdb stores just in-frame clones and leaves some out. The table lists approximately 150,000 clones, less than 65% of them singletons. General study findings and limits: Scalp samples also contribute reads from the resident alphabeta T cells found in normal skin. Across lesional scalp, and particularly alopecia totalis/universalis, clonality surpassed that of normal scalp. Shared TCR sequences were less clear between patients than in mice, possibly partly from HLA diversity.

Sorting from PBMCs produced CD4+ and CD8+ T cells. The sample taken for sequencing was CD8+ T cells sorted from blood. This clonotype was obtained from a human donor in good health. This rearrangement joins TRBV29-1 to TRBJ2-7; 7 nucleotides agree with TRBD2. The CDR3 DNA follows: TGCAGCGTTCGGGAGGCAGTCTCCTACGAGCAGTACTTC. This codes for CSVREAVSYEQYF.